A single sample is the source of the 25 T cell receptor beta chains below, sequenced in a study of radiotherapy plus CTLA-4 blockade in lung cancer. Sequencing used immunoSEQ multiplex PCR; TCRdb keeps in-frame clones, though not all of them. The sample shows tens of thousands of clones, around three quarters of them seen only once. Sequenced material: peripheral blood, taken from a patient treated with radiotherapy plus ipilimumab. These receptors originate from a human donor with non-small cell lung cancer who had a complete response to radiotherapy plus ipilimumab.

The chain joins TRBV12-5 to TRBJ1-1; no firm D call. Per germline, CDR1 LGHNT and CDR2 FRNRAP. The CDR3 has 14 amino acids. Trimming shortened V by 3 bases and J by 4 bases, and 12 bases separated the two germline ends. CDR3 nucleotides: TGTGCTAGTGGTTTAAGGGAGGTGAGCACTGAAGCTTTCTTT. Encoded protein: CASGLREVSTEAFF. Full variable domain (missing parts from reference TRBV12-5 and TRBJ1-1): DARVTQTPRHKVTEMGQEVTMRCQPILGHNTVFWYRQTMMQGLELLAYFRNRAPLDDSGMPKDRFSAEMPDATLATLKIQPSEPRDSAVYFCASGLREVSTEAFFGQGTRLTVV.

This CDR3 reads CASSPTFGGGNNEQFF. CDR3 bases: TGTGCCAGCAGCCCCACCTTCGGGGGAGGGAACAATGAGCAGTTCTTC. The genes are TRBV5-6 and TRBJ2-1; 7 nucleotides line up with TRBD2. CDR1 and CDR2 from the germline V gene are SGHDT and YYEEEE. There are 16 residues in the CDR3. J was trimmed by 5 bases and V by 4 bases; bases with no gene match: 12.

This sequence joins TRBV7-9 and TRBJ1-1; TRBD1 might be the D (6 bases). Germline assignment: CDR1 SEHNR and CDR2 FQNEAQ (reference sequence). The CDR3 has 15 amino acids. Trimming cost V 5 bases and J 0 bases, with 13 bases left between them. The CDR3 coding sequence is TGTGCCAGCAGCCCTCCCAGGGGTCTGAACACTGAAGCTTTCTTT. Translating it yields CASSPPRGLNTEAFF.

The chain recombines TRBV18 with TRBJ2-2, with TRBD2 as a possible D gene (6 bases). Germline CDR1 and CDR2: KGHSH and LQKENI. The CDR3 runs to 16 residues. Trimming left V 3 bases short and J 0 bases short, with 11 bases between. This CDR3 reads CASSPGGSANTGELFF. The CDR3 bases are TGTGCCAGCTCACCGGGGGGTAGCGCGAACACCGGGGAGCTGTTTTTT.

The rearrangement links TRBV7-2 to TRBJ2-5; tentative D call: TRBD2 (5 bases). CDR1 SGHTA and CDR2 FQGNSA come from the germline V gene. The length of the CDR3 is 13 residues. The V and J ends lost 4 bases and 0 bases respectively, with 6 bases between them. The CDR3 reads CASSSGNQETQYF. The DNA for the CDR3 is TGTGCCAGCAGCTCCGGGAACCAAGAGACCCAGTACTTC.

The rearrangement uses TRBV6-1 and TRBJ1-5, with unresolved D. The CDR3 covers 14 residues. Deletions cut 3 bases from V and 4 bases from J, with 10 bases between. Germline CDR1 and CDR2: MNHNS and SASEGT. The CDR3 bases are TGTGCCAGCAGTGATGGGTTGGGGAATCAGCCCCAGCATTTT. Translating it yields CASSDGLGNQPQHF.

Only a few counts were recorded for this clone. The rearrangement joins TRBV19 to TRBJ2-1; 8 bases are a match to TRBD1. V was pared by 4 bases and J by 4 bases, with 3 bases of the junction left unmatched. There are 14 residues in the CDR3. Germline values: CDR1 LNHDA, CDR2 SQIVND (reference sequence). The CDR3 reads CASSKGQEYNEQFF. DNA of the CDR3: TGTGCCAGTAGTAAGGGACAGGAATACAATGAGCAGTTCTTC.

The chain employs TRBV18 and TRBJ2-7; D remains unclear. CDR3 length: 14 amino acids. Germline V CDR1 and CDR2: KGHSH, LQKENI. V lost 2 bases and J lost 6, with 14 bases in between. The CDR3 here is CASSPGVSSGEQYF. The CDR3 nucleotides are TGTGCCAGCTCACCAGGGGTTTCCAGTGGCGAGCAGTACTTC.

The J gene is TRBJ1-6, the V gene TRBV6-6; D unclear. The CDR3 covers 15 residues. V was pared by 5 bases and J by 9 bases, with 17 bases between. Germline values: CDR1 MNHNY, CDR2 SVGAGI (reference sequence). The CDR3 sequence: CASSILPGHSSPLHF. CDR3 nucleotides: TGTGCCAGCAGTATTCTCCCGGGCCACAGTTCACCCCTCCACTTT.

In this sample, this clone turned up once. The CDR3 nucleotides read TGTGCCAGCAGCCCTCCAGCGAGGAATGAGCAGTTCTTC. Its translation: CASSPPARNEQFF. This chain uses TRBV4-2 with TRBJ2-1, with D uncertain. Germline-derived CDR1 and CDR2 are LGHNA and YNFKEQ. This CDR3 region has 13 residues. V was shortened by 4 bases and J by 7 bases, with 11 bases between the two germline ends.

The sample holds one count of this clone. The rearrangement joins TRBV7-2 to TRBJ2-3, with 9 bases aligning to TRBD2. With 5 bases clipped from V and 2 bases from J, the junction kept 5 bases outside the gene matches. The CDR3 is 15 residues long. Germline V gives CDR1 SGHTA, CDR2 FQGNSA. In DNA form, the CDR3 reads TGTGCCAGCAGCCGTAGCGGGAGCTACACAGATACGCAGTATTTT. Amino acids: CASSRSGSYTDTQYF.

The table lists this clone with a count of one. The CDR3 DNA reads TGCGCCAGCAGCCCAGCCCTAGGGACTCGCAATCAGCCCCAGCATTTT. Amino acid sequence: CASSPALGTRNQPQHF. The V call is TRBV4-3, the J call TRBJ1-5, with D perhaps TRBD1 (5 bases). Germline V lookup: CDR1 LGHNA, CDR2 YSLEER. CDR3 size: 16 residues. Trimming removed 4 bases from V and 2 bases from J, with 15 bases in between.

The sample holds one count of this clone. The chain carries TRBV29-1 and TRBJ1-1; 7 bases align to TRBD1. The CDR3 totals 15 residues. The ends lost 5 bases at V and 0 bases at J; junction bases unmatched: 9. CDR1 is SQVTM and CDR2 is ANQGSEA in the germline V gene. CDR3 amino acids: CSVQRLGQLNTEAFF. The DNA for the CDR3 is TGCAGCGTTCAACGTTTGGGACAGTTGAACACTGAAGCTTTCTTT.

The CDR3 bases are TGCGCCAGCAGCCAAATGACCAGCGCTGAAGCTTTCTTT. Residues: CASSQMTSAEAFF. The chain links TRBV4-3 to TRBJ1-1; no clear D. CDR1 is LGHNA and CDR2 is YSLEER in the germline V gene. The ends were cut back, 2 bases at V and 6 bases at J, with 10 bases in the middle. The length of the CDR3 is 13 residues.

The CDR3, as DNA: TGTGCCAGCAGAGCGACTACCTGGGGCGCGGCTGGCTACACCTTC. Translated: CASRATTWGAAGYTF. The chain employs TRBV27 and TRBJ1-2, with a possible D match to TRBD1 (5 bases). Trimming shortened V by 6 bases and J by 7 bases, and 21 bases separated the two germline ends. The CDR3 runs to 15 residues. Germline CDR1 MNHEY, CDR2 SMNVEV (reference sequence).

The chain employs TRBV5-6 and TRBJ2-7, with D perhaps given as TRBD1 or TRBD2 (5 bases each). The CDR3 consists of 12 residues. Trimming removed 2 bases at V and 6 bases at J, with 9 bases between. Germline V gene sequence: CDR1 SGHDT, CDR2 YYEEEE. CDR3 nucleotides: TGTGCCAGCAGCTTTTCGGGGCTCGAGCAGTACGTC. This encodes CASSFSGLEQYV.

This chain uses TRBV2 with TRBJ2-1, with unresolved D. The CDR3 totals 14 residues. CDR1 and CDR2 from the germline V gene are SNHLY and FYNNEI. The germline V and J ends were trimmed by 4 bases and 4 bases, with 11 bases remaining between them. The CDR3 loop is CASSVKQIYNEQFF. The CDR3 DNA follows: TGTGCCAGCAGTGTTAAACAGATATACAATGAGCAGTTCTTC.

The genes are TRBV12-5 and TRBJ1-1, with D possibly TRBD1 on 5 matching bases. Germline V CDR1 and CDR2: LGHNT, FRNRAP. The V end lost 1 base, the J end lost 1 base, and 7 bases lay between the germline ends. The CDR3 has 14 residues. CDR3 loop: CASGLERGNTEAFF. In DNA, the CDR3 is TGTGCTAGTGGTTTGGAAAGGGGGAACACTGAAGCTTTCTTT.

The CDR3 reads CASSVSGAVRNEQFF. The CDR3 DNA follows: TGTGCCAGCAGCGTTTCAGGGGCCGTTCGAAATGAGCAGTTCTTC. The chain combines TRBV9 with TRBJ2-1, with D possibly being TRBD1 (6 bases). The CDR3 extends over 15 amino acids. CDR1 SGDLS and CDR2 YYNGEE come from the germline V gene. V was shortened by 2 bases and J by 7 bases, with 16 bases between the two germline ends.

The V and J genes are TRBV5-1 and TRBJ2-7, with 10 bases that match TRBD1. Per germline, CDR1 SGHRS and CDR2 YFSETQ. The CDR3 consists of 15 residues. Trimming removed 0 bases from V and 4 bases from J; junction bases left unmatched: 4. The CDR3 sequence is CASSLAGTGDYEQYF. The CDR3, as DNA: TGCGCCAGCAGCTTGGCCGGGACAGGGGATTACGAGCAGTACTTC.

The rearrangement links TRBV12-5 to TRBJ2-1, with 8 bases fitting TRBD1. J was trimmed by 9 bases and V by 6 bases; bases with no gene match: 7. This CDR3 region has 13 residues. Germline CDR1 LGHNT, CDR2 FRNRAP. CDR3 bases: TGTGCTAGTGGCTCGACAGGGGCGGGTGAGCAGTTCTTC. Translating gives CASGSTGAGEQFF.

In DNA form, the CDR3 reads TGTGCCAGCAGTGCCCGCACCGGGGATGGCTACACCTTC. Protein sequence: CASSARTGDGYTF. V usage is TRBV27 and J usage is TRBJ1-2, with D unclear. The length of the CDR3 is 13 residues. Deletions cut 5 bases from V and 6 bases from J, with 13 bases between. Germline-derived CDR1 and CDR2 are MNHEY and SMNVEV (reference sequence).

The chain has TRBV29-1 and TRBJ2-6; D uncertain. This CDR3 is built from 13 residues. The germline V and J ends were trimmed by 7 bases and 2 bases, with 9 bases remaining between them. Per germline, CDR1 SQVTM and CDR2 ANQGSEA. The CDR3 DNA reads as TGCAGCGCCAGGAGTCCTGGGGCCAACGTCCTGACTTTC. Protein product: CSARSPGANVLTF. Supplemented by reference TRBV29-1 and TRBJ2-6, the full variable domain reads SAVISQKPSRDICQRGTSLTIQCQVDSQVTMMFWYRQQPGQSLTLIATANQGSEATYESGFVIDKFPISRPNLTFSTLTVSNMSPEDSSIYLCSARSPGANVLTFGAGSRLTVL.

V gene TRBV5-1 combines with J gene TRBJ1-2; D remains ambiguous. The V and J ends lost 1 base and 0 bases respectively, with 19 bases between them. Germline V lookup: CDR1 SGHRS, CDR2 YFSETQ. This CDR3 is 18 amino acids long. The CDR3 DNA is TGCGCCAGCAGCTTGAGTGGAGGCCTGTCACGGCCTAACTATGGCTACACCTTC. This codes for CASSLSGGLSRPNYGYTF.

This rearrangement joins TRBV7-9 to TRBJ1-2, with a weak D call TRBD1 (6 bases). Trimming pared 5 bases from V and 2 bases from J, leaving 15 bases between. CDR3 size: 15 residues. CDR1 is SEHNR and CDR2 is FQNEAQ in the germline V gene (reference sequence). The CDR3 DNA reads TGTGCCAGCAGCCCCTCAGGGGTCCGCAACTATGGCTACACCTTC. Protein: CASSPSGVRNYGYTF.